The T cell receptor beta chain under discussion was sequenced for a study of beta chain features in type 1 diabetes. Every isolated RNA sample was fully reverse transcribed, so sequencing captured expressed TCRB transcripts. Here immunoSEQ multiplex PCR was the method, and the copy in TCRdb shows in-frame clones only, minus some. The sample records about 160,000 clones, over 6% being singletons. The study's findings and limits: Type 1 diabetes patients showed a moderate but significant shortening of TCRB CDR3s in all four CD4+ subsets. For type 1 diabetes patients, VDJ junctions showed fewer insertions and more deletions. No resolution was reached here on whether HLA type influences TCRB rearrangement.

With respect to this clone: Its matching antigen is unknown.

Germline CDR1 reads MNHEY; CDR2 reads SVGAGI. This CDR3 is 16 amino acids long. The ends were cut back, 0 bases at V and 4 bases at J, with 13 bases in the middle. The sequence was obtained from a man aged 18 to 29 with type 1 diabetes. Material for sequencing was central memory CD4+ T cells from blood. The chain recombines TRBV6-5 with TRBJ1-3; the D is unclear. In DNA, the CDR3 is TGTGCCAGCAGTTACTCGATTGCGGAGATGGGAAACACCATATATTTT. Its translation: CASSYSIAEMGNTIYF.